This T cell receptor beta chain was recorded in a study of cytomegalovirus exposure and HLA in healthy donors. Study details: In terms of ancestry, the Caucasian-associated cluster contained roughly 81% of the roughly 400 genotyped donors.

V dropped 4 bases and J dropped 3; count of bases not matched to a gene: 6. The CDR3 runs to 16 residues. Germline values: CDR1 SGDLS, CDR2 YYNGEE. The PCR was carried out with 60 Vbeta primers and 13 Jbeta primers. TCRdb's table, derived via immunoSEQ multiplex PCR, lists solely in-frame clones and lacks some. The sample holds fewer than 250,000 clones, roughly 73% seen once. The chain uses TRBV9 and TRBJ2-5; 13 positions match TRBD2. Sequenced material: PBMCs. This TCR was sampled from a woman under 40 in good health and CMV-seropositive. CDR3 sequence reads: CASSSRLAGGKETQYF. DNA of the CDR3: TGTGCCAGCAGCTCAAGACTAGCGGGAGGTAAAGAGACCCAGTACTTC.